One T cell receptor beta chain is described in this entry. Per the germline V gene, CDR1 is MNHEY and CDR2 is SVGAGI. Trimming left V 4 bases short and J 2 bases short, with 9 bases between. The CDR3 spans 14 residues. This specimen belongs to a study of T cell responses to AZD1222 COVID-19 vaccine. Assay used: immunoSEQ multiplex PCR; TCRdb lists only in-frame clones, some missing. The table has some 150,000 clones, around 84% seen once. The rearrangement joins TRBV6-5 to TRBJ1-3; D call uncertain. The starting material was peripheral blood, obtained 28 days after the second AZD1222 dose. This sequence originates from an adult who received the AZD1222 COVID-19 vaccine. The CDR3 loop reads CASSSRGPGNTIYF. DNA of the CDR3: TGTGCCAGCAGTTCAAGAGGGCCTGGAAACACCATATATTTT.